These 18 T cell receptor beta chains share one sample of origin, sequenced in a study of T-cell memory formation after mild COVID-19. TCRdb reprocessed the 5' RACE reads via MiXCR and lists one record per CDR3 protein. The table has 250,000 to 350,000 distinct CDR3 sequences, about a sixth seen once. Sequences were obtained from PBMCs or a T cell subset sorted from them (not recorded which). Source of these receptors: a man younger than 35 who had mild COVID-19 (a few samples of this study predate the infection). Cell type and time point are not known.

This clonotype showed up many times. The CDR3 region has the DNA TGCGCCAGCAGCTTGGATGGCAGGGGGCAAGAGACCCAGTACTTC. This encodes CASSLDGRGQETQYF. The chain joins TRBV5-1 to TRBJ2-5; 7 bases are a match to TRBD1. V lost 0 bases and J lost 2; bases outside the gene matches: 4. Germline values: CDR1 SGHRS, CDR2 YFSETQ. The CDR3 sequence is 15 residues long.

The chain employs TRBV5-1 and TRBJ1-5, with 10 bases identical to TRBD1. Trimming took 1 base from V and 6 from J; bases not matched to a gene: 4. In germline, CDR1 is SGHRS, CDR2 YFSETQ. There are 15 residues in the CDR3. The CDR3 loop is CASSLWGDRGQPQHF. CDR3 bases: TGCGCCAGCAGCTTGTGGGGGGACAGGGGTCAGCCCCAGCATTTT.

This clonotype was seen only a few times. The rearrangement joins TRBV12-3 or TRBV12-4 to TRBJ1-1; D remains unclear. CDR3 length: 11 residues. The ends were cut back, 3 bases at V and 6 bases at J, with 5 bases in the middle. The CDR3 spells CASSFRAEAFF. DNA for the CDR3: TGTGCCAGCAGTTTTCGAGCTGAAGCTTTCTTT.

Points on this clonotype: Its ends do not fully match the called genes, so a read error is possible. The V and J genes are TRBV12-3 or TRBV12-4 and TRBJ2-6; D is undetermined. This CDR3 has 15 amino acids. CDR3 region: CASSLGLTGANVLTF. The CDR3 nucleotides are TGTGCCAGCAGCTTAGGTCTAACTGGGGCCAACGTCCTGACTTTC.

V and J are TRBV20-1 and TRBJ2-5; D call uncertain. The ends were cut back, 3 bases at V and 5 bases at J, with 13 bases in the middle. This CDR3 contains 13 residues. Germline CDR1 DFQATT, CDR2 SNEGSKA (reference sequence). As DNA, the CDR3 is TGCAGTGCTAGGTGGGCGTTTCCGGAGACCCAGTACTTC. Amino acid sequence: CSARWAFPETQYF.

This clonotype was detected only a few times. The chain is built from TRBV12-3 or TRBV12-4 and TRBJ1-6; D gene uncertain. The CDR3 spans 12 residues. V was cut by 2 bases and J by 13 bases, with 9 bases left in between. DNA for the CDR3: TGTGCCAGCAGTTTAAGGTTTAGTCCCCTCCACTTT. Amino acid sequence: CASSLRFSPLHF.

This clonotype has more than one count but fewer than ten. This chain joins TRBV11-2 and TRBJ1-2; no definite D call. The CDR3 is 15 amino acids. Deletions cut 3 bases from V and 3 bases from J, with 14 bases between. Germline loops: CDR1 SGHAT, CDR2 FQNNGV. The DNA for the CDR3 is TGTGCCAGCAGCTTGGCACCGACGGTCTACTATGGCTACACCTTC. Amino acid sequence: CASSLAPTVYYGYTF.

This clonotype was picked up a small number of times. V and J are TRBV4-2 and TRBJ1-5; no reliable D call. Germline lookup yields CDR1 LGHNA and CDR2 YNFKEQ. V was pared by 4 bases and J by 6 bases, with 19 bases between. There are 16 residues in the CDR3. In DNA form, the CDR3 reads TGTGCCAGCAGCCCCGAGGTAGGGCATAGGGTTCAGCCCCAGCATTTT. It translates to CASSPEVGHRVQPQHF.

This chain uses TRBV5-1 with TRBJ1-1, with no clear D. Trimming pared 5 bases from V and 0 bases from J, leaving 5 bases between. CDR3 size: 12 residues. CDR1 and CDR2 (germline): SGHRS, YFSETQ. The CDR3 sequence is CASRSVNTEAFF. As DNA, the CDR3 is TGCGCCAGCAGATCGGTGAACACTGAAGCTTTCTTT.

V and J are TRBV7-2 and TRBJ2-7; 10 bases map to TRBD1. The V gene end was trimmed by 3 bases and the J gene end by 6 bases; junction bases not matched to a gene: 5. CDR1 is SGHTA and CDR2 is FQGNSA in the germline V gene. The CDR3 loop spans 14 amino acids. The CDR3 sequence is CASSLGQGLGEQYV. In DNA form, the CDR3 reads TGTGCCAGCAGCTTGGGACAGGGGTTGGGCGAGCAGTACGTC.

This clonotype has more than one count but fewer than ten. V gene TRBV9 combines with J gene TRBJ2-3; 7 bases map to TRBD2. Germline CDR1 reads SGDLS; CDR2 reads YYNGEE. Trimming removed 0 bases from V and 5 bases from J; junction bases left unmatched: 12. The CDR3 consists of 17 residues. The CDR3 region is CASSVDFVGRGVDTQYF. CDR3 sequence (DNA): TGTGCCAGCAGCGTAGACTTCGTGGGGAGGGGTGTAGATACGCAGTATTTT.

The gene calls are TRBV6-6 and TRBJ2-5; TRBD1 is a possible D gene (5 bases). Germline V gene data show CDR1 as MNHNY and CDR2 as SVGAGI (reference sequence). The CDR3 consists of 13 residues. CDR3 sequence: CASAGATQETQYF. The CDR3 DNA reads TGTGCTAGTGCTGGGGCCACCCAAGAGACCCAGTACTTC.

This clonotype showed up many times. This chain connects TRBV20-1 to TRBJ2-1; a weak D match, TRBD2 (5 bases). Germline V lookup: CDR1 DFQATT, CDR2 SNEGSKA (reference sequence). The ends were cut back, 0 bases at V and 0 bases at J, with 9 bases in the middle. This CDR3 spans 15 amino acids. The CDR3 DNA reads TGCAGTGCTAGAGATGTGGGGAGCTCCTACAATGAGCAGTTCTTC. Translated: CSARDVGSSYNEQFF.

This clonotype was seen only once. The chain employs TRBV28 and TRBJ1-1; D may be TRBD1 (5 bases). The CDR3 loop spans 15 amino acids. Germline CDR1 reads MDHEN; CDR2 reads SYDVKM. V dropped 4 bases and J dropped 1 base, with 13 bases sitting between them. CDR3 in DNA: TGTGCCAGCAGTTCCCTCGGGGGGACGAACACTGAAGCTTTCTTT. Translation gives CASSSLGGTNTEAFF.

This clonotype was counted only a few times. The chain links TRBV5-6 to TRBJ1-6, with D possibly being TRBD1 (5 bases). The CDR3 loop spans 14 amino acids. Trimming cost V 5 bases and J 10 bases, with 16 bases left between them. Germline V gene sequence: CDR1 SGHDT, CDR2 YYEEEE. CDR3: CASSLTERMSPLHF. The CDR3, as DNA: TGTGCCAGCAGTTTGACAGAGCGCATGTCACCCCTCCACTTT.

The genes are TRBV5-1 and TRBJ2-7; TRBD2 matches 9 bases. Germline V gives CDR1 SGHRS, CDR2 YFSETQ. The CDR3 length is 15 residues. Germline trimming cut 4 bases from V and 3 bases from J; bases unmatched to any gene: 8. The CDR3 spells CASSPEAGGIYEQYV. The CDR3 nucleotides are TGCGCCAGCAGCCCGGAAGCGGGGGGCATCTACGAGCAGTACGTC.

The CDR3: CASSLAGHPLNTEAFF. CDR3 sequence (DNA): TGCGCCAGCAGCTTGGCCGGACACCCATTGAACACTGAAGCTTTCTTT. This chain joins TRBV5-1 and TRBJ1-1, with a tentative D call TRBD1 (5 bases). Trimming removed 0 bases from V and 0 bases from J, with 12 bases in between. Germline assignment: CDR1 SGHRS and CDR2 YFSETQ. This CDR3 contains 16 residues.

This clonotype showed up just a few times. The chain combines TRBV7-9 with TRBJ1-2, with D possibly matching TRBD1 (5 bases). CDR3 length: 14 amino acids. Germline loops: CDR1 SEHNR, CDR2 FQNEAQ (reference sequence). V lost 8 bases and J lost 3, with 16 bases in between. CDR3 DNA sequence: TGTGCCAGCGGGGCGGGGCCCGACCACTATGGCTACACCTTC. This gives the protein CASGAGPDHYGYTF.